A single sample gave rise to the 26 T cell receptor beta chains below, sequenced in a study of blood T cell repertoires in COVID-19 (dated by TCRdb to about 2020). Libraries were prepared through the immunoSEQ multiplex PCR assay. TCRdb provides this immuneACCESS table in a form limited to in-frame rearrangements. Some clones are lacking; in checked studies, under half of them reflect an unresolved V gene, and why the rest are absent is not known. In this sample the table shows some 200,000 clones, 80% to 90% of which occur a single time. The top ten hold roughly 4.8% of the sample. The sample comprised PBMCs or T cells enriched from blood (not recorded which). These receptors originate from a woman aged 50 to 65 who had been exposed to COVID-19.

In its sample, this clone was seen a few times. V is TRBV7-2 and J is TRBJ1-3, with 7 nucleotides matching TRBD1. This CDR3 is built from 19 residues. The germline gives CDR1 SGHTA, CDR2 FQGNSA. Trimming at V came to 5 bases and at J to 0 bases, leaving 16 bases not matched to a gene. Written as DNA, the CDR3 is TGTGCCAGCAGCCCTAATCCCCGCCAGGGGGTAAGCTCTGGAAACACCATATATTTT. Translation gives CASSPNPRQGVSSGNTIYF.

The chain links TRBV18 to TRBJ2-7, with a weak D call TRBD1 (5 bases). This CDR3 is built from 14 residues. In germline, CDR1 is KGHSH, CDR2 LQKENI. V lost 3 bases and J 2 bases, leaving 11 bases between the germline ends. CDR3 amino acids: CASSPKQDTYEQYF. The DNA of the CDR3 is TGTGCCAGCTCACCGAAACAGGACACCTACGAGCAGTACTTC.

V is TRBV9 and J is TRBJ2-7, with D perhaps matching TRBD2 (6 bases). The germline V and J ends were trimmed by 0 bases and 4 bases, with 8 bases remaining between them. Per the germline V gene, CDR1 is SGDLS and CDR2 is YYNGEE. CDR3 length equals 13 residues. The CDR3 reads CASSVEGTYEQYF. CDR3 DNA sequence: TGTGCCAGCAGCGTAGAAGGGACTTACGAGCAGTACTTC.

This chain links TRBV12-3 or TRBV12-4 with TRBJ1-1, with D possibly being TRBD1 (5 bases). The CDR3 length is 11 residues. V was cut by 5 bases and J by 7 bases, with 8 bases left in between. This chain's CDR3 is CASSLDSEAFF. The CDR3 coding sequence is TGTGCCAGCAGTCTCGACAGTGAAGCTTTCTTT.

With regard to this clone: Other DNA sequences from this sample encode an identical CDR3 as well. This chain connects TRBV27 to TRBJ2-5; 11 bases line up with TRBD1. CDR1 MNHEY and CDR2 SMNVEV come from the germline V gene (reference sequence). The junction had 4 bases not matched to a gene; V was cut back by 3 bases and J by 4 bases. The CDR3 contains 15 residues. In nucleotides, the CDR3 is TGTGCCAGCAGTTTTGGGACAGGGGGGACAGAGACCCAGTACTTC. Translated: CASSFGTGGTETQYF.

This chain connects TRBV3-1 (or the pseudogene TRBV3-2) to TRBJ1-1; TRBD1 matches at 7 bases. Germline CDR1 is LGHDT and CDR2 is YNNKEL (reference sequence). Trimming cost V 4 bases and J 9 bases; bases outside gene matches: 5. This CDR3 contains 12 residues. The CDR3 region has the DNA TGTGCCAGCAGCCGGACGGGACAGAAAGCTTTCTTT. It codes for CASSRTGQKAFF.

The gene calls are TRBV29-1 and TRBJ1-1; D possibly corresponds to TRBD1 (6 bases). In germline, CDR1 is SQVTM, CDR2 ANQGSEA. V was pared by 6 bases and J by 4 bases, with 18 bases between. The CDR3 consists of 14 residues. CDR3 residues: CSVAHRELGTEAFF. CDR3 in DNA: TGCAGCGTCGCACACAGGGAACTTGGCACTGAAGCTTTCTTT.

V is TRBV7-9 and J is TRBJ1-1; D is unclear. The germline gives CDR1 SEHNR, CDR2 FQNEAQ (reference sequence). Between the trimmed V and J ends, which lost 0 bases and 0 bases, there was a span of 8 bases. The CDR3 covers 15 residues. The CDR3 DNA sequence: TGTGCCAGCAGCTTAGCGGAAGACATGAACACTGAAGCTTTCTTT. This gives the protein CASSLAEDMNTEAFF. The variable domain in full, with the rest retrieved from reference TRBV7-9 and TRBJ1-1, is DTGVSQNPRHKITKRGQNVTFRCDPISEHNRLYWYRQTLGQGPEFLTYFQNEAQLEKSRLLSDRFSAERPKGSFSTLEIQRTEQGDSAMYLCASSLAEDMNTEAFFGQGTRLTVV.

The chain is built from TRBV10-3 and TRBJ1-1; TRBD1 might be the D (5 bases). Germline V gene lookup returns CDR1 ENHRY and CDR2 SYGVKD. The CDR3 length is 14 residues. V was cut by 0 bases and J by 1 base, with 6 bases left in between. CDR3 sequence reads: CAISESQGNTEAFF. The CDR3 coding sequence is TGTGCCATCAGTGAGTCCCAGGGGAACACTGAAGCTTTCTTT.

This clone occurred once. The chain recombines TRBV19 with TRBJ1-3; no reliable D call. The CDR3 length is 12 residues. In germline, CDR1 is LNHDA, CDR2 SQIVND (reference sequence). V was cut by 7 bases and J by 4 bases, with 8 bases left in between. Here the CDR3 reads CASIYQGNTIYF. The CDR3, as DNA: TGTGCCAGTATTTACCAGGGAAACACCATATATTTT. The complete variable domain, with remaining parts taken from reference TRBV19 and TRBJ1-3, reads DGGITQSPKYLFRKEGQNVTLSCEQNLNHDAMYWYRQDPGQGLRLIYYSQIVNDFQKGDIAEGYSVSREKKESFPLTVTSAQKNPTAFYLCASIYQGNTIYFGEGSWLTVV.

This clone is a singleton in its sample. V gene TRBV4-3 combines with J gene TRBJ2-2; the match to TRBD2 covers 11 bases. This CDR3 has 17 residues. Trimming removed 2 bases from V and 7 bases from J; junction bases left unmatched: 9. Germline V lookup: CDR1 LGHNA, CDR2 YSLEER. This CDR3 is CASSQRGPGLAVGELFF. The CDR3 DNA follows: TGCGCCAGCAGCCAACGGGGCCCGGGACTAGCGGTCGGGGAGCTGTTTTTT.

The chain recombines TRBV19 with TRBJ2-2, with TRBD2 identical over 7 bases. The V segment lost 5 bases and the J segment 0 bases; nucleotides outside the gene matches: 9. CDR1 and CDR2 from the germline V gene are LNHDA and SQIVND (reference sequence). This CDR3 is 17 amino acids long. The CDR3 sequence is CASSGERDYSNTGELFF. Here the CDR3 DNA reads TGTGCCAGTAGTGGGGAGCGGGACTACTCGAACACCGGGGAGCTGTTTTTT.

The V call is TRBV3-1 (or the pseudogene TRBV3-2), the J call TRBJ1-5, with D possibly being TRBD1 (6 bases). CDR1 is LGHDT, CDR2 YNNKEL, per germline (reference sequence). This CDR3 contains 15 residues. V dropped 0 bases and J dropped 1 base, with 7 bases sitting between them. The CDR3: CASSQEQGSNQPQHF. The DNA for the CDR3 is TGTGCCAGCAGCCAAGAACAGGGAAGCAATCAGCCCCAGCATTTT.

The rearrangement joins TRBV5-1 to TRBJ2-3, with 8 bases fitting TRBD1. V lost 0 bases to trimming and J lost 0 bases; unmatched junction nucleotides: 6. Germline CDR1 SGHRS, CDR2 YFSETQ. The CDR3 sequence is 17 residues long. The CDR3 DNA reads as TGCGCCAGCAGCTTGGCCGTCAGGGGGCCTAGCACAGATACGCAGTATTTT. It specifies CASSLAVRGPSTDTQYF.

The V gene is TRBV7-9, the J gene TRBJ1-5, with 8 bases identical to TRBD1. The CDR3 spans 14 residues. CDR1 is SEHNR, CDR2 FQNEAQ, per germline (reference sequence). V shed 4 bases, J shed 5 bases, and the junction held 4 bases outside the gene matches. Written as DNA, the CDR3 is TGTGCCAGCAGCTCCCAGGGGGCGCATCAGCCCCAGCATTTT. Its protein is CASSSQGAHQPQHF. Full variable domain (outside the CDR3, taken from reference TRBV7-9 and TRBJ1-5): DTGVSQNPRHKITKRGQNVTFRCDPISEHNRLYWYRQTLGQGPEFLTYFQNEAQLEKSRLLSDRFSAERPKGSFSTLEIQRTEQGDSAMYLCASSSQGAHQPQHFGDGTRLSIL.

V usage is TRBV27 and J usage is TRBJ1-1; D remains ambiguous. The CDR3 is 15 residues long. V was shortened by 6 bases and J by 3 bases, with 17 bases between the two germline ends. Germline lookup yields CDR1 MNHEY and CDR2 SMNVEV (reference sequence). The CDR3 sequence is CASRSQRAWDTEAFF. The CDR3 bases are TGTGCCAGCAGGAGCCAGAGGGCCTGGGACACTGAAGCTTTCTTT.

The chain is built from TRBV19 and TRBJ1-4; 9 nucleotides agree with TRBD1. Per the germline V gene, CDR1 is LNHDA and CDR2 is SQIVND (reference sequence). The CDR3 length is 15 residues. J gave up 5 bases and V 7 bases, and 8 bases lay outside the gene matches. CDR3 residues: CASTLGGTGNEKLFF. CDR3 sequence (DNA): TGTGCCAGTACCCTAGGGGGGACAGGGAATGAAAAACTGTTTTTT.

V gene TRBV22-1 combines with J gene TRBJ1-2; the tabulated D call, TRBD1, remains unverified against the DNA. TRBV22-1 is a listed pseudogene. The CDR3 length is 16 residues. The CDR3 loop is CPGSALWPGTGYGYTF. The CDR3 DNA sequence: TGTCCTGGGAGCGCCCTTTGGCCAGGAACTGGGTATGGCTACACCTTC.

The chain couples TRBV10-3 to TRBJ1-1, with TRBD1 as a possible D gene (6 bases). Deletions cut 5 bases from V and 2 bases from J, with 15 bases between. The CDR3 has 15 residues. From germline, CDR1 is ENHRY and CDR2 SYGVKD. DNA for the CDR3: TGTGCCATCAGTCTTTTCAGGGGTCCCAACACTGAAGCTTTCTTT. It is translated as CAISLFRGPNTEAFF.

V gene TRBV5-1 combines with J gene TRBJ2-2; weak D call: TRBD1 (5 bases). Germline-derived CDR1 and CDR2 are SGHRS and YFSETQ. There are 12 residues in the CDR3. V lost 4 bases to trimming and J lost 7 bases, with 8 bases between them. The CDR3 nucleotides are TGCGCCAGCAGCGAAACAGGCGGGGAGCTGTTTTTT. Translation: CASSETGGELFF.

This clone was found once. The chain has TRBV29-1 and TRBJ1-3; 7 bases are a match to TRBD1. With V trimmed by 7 bases and J by 3 bases, 3 bases remained unmatched. The CDR3 contains 12 residues. Germline loops: CDR1 SQVTM, CDR2 ANQGSEA. CDR3 in DNA: TGCAGCGCTACAGGGGTTGGAAACACCATATATTTT. This gives the protein CSATGVGNTIYF.

The chain has TRBV28 and TRBJ2-3; D is undetermined. The germline V and J ends were trimmed by 6 bases and 3 bases, with 16 bases remaining between them. Germline V gives CDR1 MDHEN, CDR2 SYDVKM. The CDR3 is 15 amino acids. In DNA form, the CDR3 reads TGTGCCAGCAGCCTTCGTCGTCAGATAACAGATACGCAGTATTTT. This gives the protein CASSLRRQITDTQYF. Complete variable domain (other parts from reference TRBV28 and TRBJ2-3): DVKVTQSSRYLVKRTGEKVFLECVQDMDHENMFWYRQDPGLGLRLIYFSYDVKMKEKGDIPEGYSVSREKKERFSLILESASTNQTSMYLCASSLRRQITDTQYFGPGTRLTVL.

V usage is TRBV28 and J usage is TRBJ1-6; D not resolved. CDR3 length: 13 residues. Germline V CDR1 and CDR2: MDHEN, SYDVKM. Trimming left V 4 bases short and J 8 bases short, with 9 bases between. CDR3 amino acids: CASSSGLDSPLHF. The CDR3 nucleotides read TGTGCCAGCAGTTCAGGCTTGGATTCACCCCTCCACTTT.

The V gene is TRBV12-1, the J gene TRBJ1-1. TRBV12-1 is assigned pseudogene status. The CDR3 is made up of 16 amino acids. CDR3 residues: CASSRRGMGGSTEAFF. In nucleotides, the CDR3 is TGTGCCAGCAGCCGAAGAGGCATGGGGGGGAGCACTGAAGCTTTCTTT.

V and J are TRBV28 and TRBJ2-7, with D unclear. CDR1 and CDR2 from the germline V gene are MDHEN and SYDVKM. This CDR3 has 13 amino acids. Trimming removed 6 bases at V and 0 bases at J, with 9 bases between. CDR3 in DNA: TGTGCCAGCAGCCTCGGGTCCTCCTACGAGCAGTACTTC. Its translation is CASSLGSSYEQYF.

This chain links TRBV7-8 with TRBJ1-5; D is possibly TRBD1 (5 bases). The V end lost 5 bases, the J end lost 1 base, and 9 bases lay between the germline ends. This CDR3 is built from 14 residues. Germline CDR1 is SGHVS and CDR2 is FQNEAQ. CDR3 nucleotide sequence: TGTGCCAGCAGCATTGGGGCAAGCAATCAGCCCCAGCATTTT. Its protein product is CASSIGASNQPQHF.